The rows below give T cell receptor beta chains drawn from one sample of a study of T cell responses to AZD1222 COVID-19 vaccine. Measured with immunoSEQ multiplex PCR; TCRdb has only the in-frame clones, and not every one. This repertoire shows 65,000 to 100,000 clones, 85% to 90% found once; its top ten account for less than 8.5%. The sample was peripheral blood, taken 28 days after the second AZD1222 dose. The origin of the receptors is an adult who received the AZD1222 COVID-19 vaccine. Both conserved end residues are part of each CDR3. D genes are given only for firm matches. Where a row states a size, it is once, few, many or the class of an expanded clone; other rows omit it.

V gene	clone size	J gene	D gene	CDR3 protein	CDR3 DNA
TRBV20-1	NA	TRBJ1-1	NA	CSAAGDTEAFF	TGCAGTGCAGCGGGGGACACTGAAGCTTTCTTT
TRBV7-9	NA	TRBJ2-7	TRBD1	CASSQSIGTGRYEQYF	TGTGCCAGCAGCCAAAGCATCGGGACAGGGCGGTACGAGCAGTACTTC
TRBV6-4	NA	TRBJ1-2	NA	CASSDSNQGRNGYTF	TGTGCCAGCAGTGACTCGAATCAGGGGCGGAATGGCTACACCTTC
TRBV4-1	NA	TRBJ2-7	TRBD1	CASSQVEGQGYEQYF	TGCGCCAGCAGCCAAGTGGAGGGACAGGGGTACGAGCAGTACTTC
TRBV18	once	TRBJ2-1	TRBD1	CASSPSTGTGGHEQFF	TGTGCCAGCTCACCATCAACCGGGACAGGGGGGCATGAGCAGTTCTTC
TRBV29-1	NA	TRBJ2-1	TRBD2	CSVEGTTDNEQFF	TGCAGCGTTGAGGGGACTACCGACAATGAGCAGTTCTTC
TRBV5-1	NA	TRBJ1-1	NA	CASSLVGTMNTEAFF	TGCGCCAGCAGCTTGGTAGGGACCATGAACACTGAAGCTTTCTTT
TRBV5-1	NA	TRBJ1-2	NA	CASSLPDNGYTF	TGCGCCAGCAGCTTGCCCGATAATGGCTACACCTTC
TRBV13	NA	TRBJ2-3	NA	CASSRRSTDTQYF	TGTGCCAGCAGCCGCCGTAGCACAGATACGCAGTATTTT
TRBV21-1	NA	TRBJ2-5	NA	CASGVGGETQYF	TGTGCCAGCGGGGTCGGGGGTGAGACCCAGTACTTC
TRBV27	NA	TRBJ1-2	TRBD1	CASRQRDSNYGYTF	TGTGCCAGCAGGCAAAGGGACAGTAACTATGGCTACACCTTC
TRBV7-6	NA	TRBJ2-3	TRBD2	CASSLGTSGTDTQYF	TGTGCCAGCAGCTTAGGGACTAGCGGCACAGATACGCAGTATTTT
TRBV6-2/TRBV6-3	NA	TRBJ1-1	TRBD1	CASSYPGQGTTEAFF	TGTGCCAGCAGTTACCCGGGACAGGGGACCACTGAAGCTTTCTTT
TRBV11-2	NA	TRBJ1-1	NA	CASSAKQGVNTEAFF	TGTGCCAGCAGCGCCAAACAGGGAGTGAACACTGAAGCTTTCTTT
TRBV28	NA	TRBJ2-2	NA	CASTGLNTGELFF	TGTGCCAGCACGGGGTTGAACACCGGGGAGCTGTTTTTT
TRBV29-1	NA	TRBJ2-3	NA	CSVGPLRIDTQYF	TGCAGCGTAGGGCCCCTTAGAATAGATACGCAGTATTTT
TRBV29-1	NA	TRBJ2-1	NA	CSSTLYNEQFF	TGCAGCTCAACCCTCTACAATGAGCAGTTCTTC
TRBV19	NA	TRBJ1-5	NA	CASKTGGGPQHF	TGTGCCAGTAAAACGGGCGGGGGGCCCCAGCATTTT
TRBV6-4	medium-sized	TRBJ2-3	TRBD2	CASSEAGGTDTQYF	TGTGCCAGCAGTGAAGCGGGAGGCACAGATACGCAGTATTTT